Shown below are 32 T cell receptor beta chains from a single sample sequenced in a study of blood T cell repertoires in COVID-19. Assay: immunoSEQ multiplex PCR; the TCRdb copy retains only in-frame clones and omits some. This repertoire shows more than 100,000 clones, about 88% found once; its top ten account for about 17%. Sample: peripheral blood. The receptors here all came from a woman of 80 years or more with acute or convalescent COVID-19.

CDR3 sequence reads: CASSRKPRLGGVNTEAFF. CDR3 bases: TGTGCCAGCAGCCGAAAACCTCGACTGGGGGGAGTGAACACTGAAGCTTTCTTT. The chain carries TRBV6-2 or TRBV6-3 and TRBJ1-1; D perhaps matches TRBD1 (5 bases). This CDR3 has 18 residues. Trimming took off 6 bases at V and 0 bases at J, with 23 bases between the two ends. Germline V gives CDR1 MNHEY, CDR2 SVGEGT.

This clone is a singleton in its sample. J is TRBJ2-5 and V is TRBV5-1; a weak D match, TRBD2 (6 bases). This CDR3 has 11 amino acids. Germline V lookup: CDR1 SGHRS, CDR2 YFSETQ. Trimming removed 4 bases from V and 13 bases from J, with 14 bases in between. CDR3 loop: CASSLGGELYF. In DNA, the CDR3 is TGCGCCAGCAGCCTCGGGGGAGAACTGTACTTC.

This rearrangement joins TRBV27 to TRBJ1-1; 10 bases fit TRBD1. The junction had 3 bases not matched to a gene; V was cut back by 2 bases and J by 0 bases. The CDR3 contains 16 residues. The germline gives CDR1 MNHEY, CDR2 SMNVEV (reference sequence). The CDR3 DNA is TGTGCCAGCAGTTTACGGGGGACAGGGGTGAACACTGAAGCTTTCTTT. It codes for CASSLRGTGVNTEAFF.

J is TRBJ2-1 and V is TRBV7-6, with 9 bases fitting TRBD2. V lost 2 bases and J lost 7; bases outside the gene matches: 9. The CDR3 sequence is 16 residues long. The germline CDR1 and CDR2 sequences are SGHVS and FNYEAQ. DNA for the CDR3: TGTGCCAGCAGCTTACGTGGCGGGAGGGCCGAAAATGAGCAGTTCTTC. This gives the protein CASSLRGGRAENEQFF.

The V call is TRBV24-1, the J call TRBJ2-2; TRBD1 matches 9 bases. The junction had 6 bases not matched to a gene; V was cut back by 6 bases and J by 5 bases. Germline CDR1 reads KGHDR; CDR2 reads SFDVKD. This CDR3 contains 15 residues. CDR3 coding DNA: TGTGCCACCAGTCCAACGACAGGGGGAACCGGGGAGCTGTTTTTT. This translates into CATSPTTGGTGELFF.

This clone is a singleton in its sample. The CDR3 coding sequence is TGTGCCATCAGTGAGTCGTCCCCGGACAGCTCCTACGAGCAGTACTTC. Translating gives CAISESSPDSSYEQYF. This chain uses TRBV10-3 with TRBJ2-7, with D possibly TRBD1 on 6 matching bases. Trimming stripped 0 bases from V and 0 bases from J, with 12 bases between. Germline V gives CDR1 ENHRY, CDR2 SYGVKD. This CDR3 is 16 amino acids long.

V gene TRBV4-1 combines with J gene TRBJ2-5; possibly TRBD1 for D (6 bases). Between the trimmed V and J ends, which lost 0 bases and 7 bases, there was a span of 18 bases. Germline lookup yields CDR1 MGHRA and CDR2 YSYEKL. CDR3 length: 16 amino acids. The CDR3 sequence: CASSQDATGRISTQYF. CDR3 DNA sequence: TGCGCCAGCAGCCAAGATGCTACAGGGCGTATTTCGACCCAGTACTTC.

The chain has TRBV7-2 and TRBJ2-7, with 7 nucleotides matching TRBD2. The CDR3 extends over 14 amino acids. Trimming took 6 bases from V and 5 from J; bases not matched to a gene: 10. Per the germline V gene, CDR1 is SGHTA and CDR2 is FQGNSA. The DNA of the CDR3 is TGTGCCAGCAGAAAAGGGCGGGAGTGGGACGAGCAGTACTTC. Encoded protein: CASRKGREWDEQYF. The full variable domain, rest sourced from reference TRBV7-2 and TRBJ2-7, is GAGVSQSPSNKVTEKGKDVELRCDPISGHTALYWYRQSLGQGLEFLIYFQGNSAPDKSGLPSDRFSAERTGGSVSTLTIQRTQQEDSAVYLCASRKGREWDEQYFGPGTRLTVT.

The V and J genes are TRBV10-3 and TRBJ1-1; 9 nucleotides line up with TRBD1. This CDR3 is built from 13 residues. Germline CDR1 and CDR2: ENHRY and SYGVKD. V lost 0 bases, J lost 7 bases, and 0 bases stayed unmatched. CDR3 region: CAISESTGGEAFF. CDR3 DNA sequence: TGTGCCATCAGTGAGTCGACAGGGGGTGAAGCTTTCTTT.

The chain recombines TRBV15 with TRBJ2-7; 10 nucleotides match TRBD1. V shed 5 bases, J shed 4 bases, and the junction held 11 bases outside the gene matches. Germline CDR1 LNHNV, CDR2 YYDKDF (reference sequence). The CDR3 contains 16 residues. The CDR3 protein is CATSAPGQGSIYEQYF. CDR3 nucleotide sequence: TGTGCCACCAGCGCCCCGGGACAGGGGTCTATATACGAGCAGTACTTC. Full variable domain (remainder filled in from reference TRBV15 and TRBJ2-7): DAMVIQNPRYQVTQFGKPVTLSCSQTLNHNVMYWYQQKSSQAPKLLFHYYDKDFNNEADTPDNFQSRRPNTSFCFLDIRSPGLGDTAMYLCATSAPGQGSIYEQYFGPGTRLTVT.

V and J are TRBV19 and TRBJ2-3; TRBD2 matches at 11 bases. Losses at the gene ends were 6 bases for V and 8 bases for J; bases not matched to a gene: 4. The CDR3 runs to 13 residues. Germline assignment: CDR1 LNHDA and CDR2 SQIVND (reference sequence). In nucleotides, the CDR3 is TGTGCCAGTAGGGGCCTAGCGGGAGGTACGCAGTATTTT. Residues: CASRGLAGGTQYF. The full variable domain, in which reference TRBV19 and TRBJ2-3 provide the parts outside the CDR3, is DGGITQSPKYLFRKEGQNVTLSCEQNLNHDAMYWYRQDPGQGLRLIYYSQIVNDFQKGDIAEGYSVSREKKESFPLTVTSAQKNPTAFYLCASRGLAGGTQYFGPGTRLTVL.

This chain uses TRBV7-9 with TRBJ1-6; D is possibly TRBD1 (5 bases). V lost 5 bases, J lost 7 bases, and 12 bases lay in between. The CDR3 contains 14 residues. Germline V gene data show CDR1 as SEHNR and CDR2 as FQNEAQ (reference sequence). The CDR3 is CASSRVEGNSPLHF. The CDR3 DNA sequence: TGTGCCAGCAGCCGCGTGGAGGGGAATTCACCCCTCCACTTT.

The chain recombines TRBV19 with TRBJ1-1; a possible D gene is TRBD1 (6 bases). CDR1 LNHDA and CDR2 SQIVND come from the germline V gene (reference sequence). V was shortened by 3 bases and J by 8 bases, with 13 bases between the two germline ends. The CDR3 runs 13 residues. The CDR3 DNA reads TGTGCCAGTAGTATTACAGGGAGCCCCGAAGCTTTCTTT. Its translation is CASSITGSPEAFF.

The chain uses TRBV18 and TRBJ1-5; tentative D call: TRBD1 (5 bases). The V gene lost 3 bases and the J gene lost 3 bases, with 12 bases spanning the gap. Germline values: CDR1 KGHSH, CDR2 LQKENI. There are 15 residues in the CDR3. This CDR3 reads CASSPSGYPNQPQHF. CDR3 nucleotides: TGTGCCAGCTCACCGTCAGGGTACCCCAATCAGCCCCAGCATTTT.

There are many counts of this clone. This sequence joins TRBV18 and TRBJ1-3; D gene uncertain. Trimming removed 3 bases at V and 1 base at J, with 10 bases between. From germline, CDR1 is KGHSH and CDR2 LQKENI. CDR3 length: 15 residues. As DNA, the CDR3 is TGTGCCAGCTCACCCCAAACGAGGTCTGGAAACACCATATATTTT. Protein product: CASSPQTRSGNTIYF.

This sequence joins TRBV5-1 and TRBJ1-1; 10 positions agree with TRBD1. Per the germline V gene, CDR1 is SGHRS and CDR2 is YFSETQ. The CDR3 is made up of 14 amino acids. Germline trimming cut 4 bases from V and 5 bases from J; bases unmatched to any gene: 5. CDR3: CASSPDRGGTEAFF. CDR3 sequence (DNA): TGCGCCAGCAGCCCGGACAGGGGGGGGACTGAAGCTTTCTTT. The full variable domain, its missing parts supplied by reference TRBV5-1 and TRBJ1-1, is KAGVTQTPRYLIKTRGQQVTLSCSPISGHRSVSWYQQTPGQGLQFLFEYFSETQRNKGNFPGRFSGRQFSNSRSEMNVSTLELGDSALYLCASSPDRGGTEAFFGQGTRLTVV.

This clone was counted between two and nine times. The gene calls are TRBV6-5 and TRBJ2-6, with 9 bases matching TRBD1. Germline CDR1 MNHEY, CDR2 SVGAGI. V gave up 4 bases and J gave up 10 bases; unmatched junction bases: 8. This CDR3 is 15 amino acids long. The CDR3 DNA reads TGTGCCAGCAGTTCCCCGGGACAGGGAATGAACGTCCTGACTTTC. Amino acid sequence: CASSSPGQGMNVLTF.

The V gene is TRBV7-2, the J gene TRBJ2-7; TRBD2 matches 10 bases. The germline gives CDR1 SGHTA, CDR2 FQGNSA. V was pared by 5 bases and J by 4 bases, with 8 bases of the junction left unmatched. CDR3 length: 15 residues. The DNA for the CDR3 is TGTGCCAGCAGCCCCGGGACTAGCGTTGTGTACGAGCAGTACTTC. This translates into CASSPGTSVVYEQYF.

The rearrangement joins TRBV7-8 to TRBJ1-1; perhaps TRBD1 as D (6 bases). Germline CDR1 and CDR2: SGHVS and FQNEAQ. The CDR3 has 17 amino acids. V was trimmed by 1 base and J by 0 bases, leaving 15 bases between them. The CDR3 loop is CASSLVRRGGMNTEAFF. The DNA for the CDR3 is TGTGCCAGCAGCTTAGTACGAAGAGGGGGTATGAACACTGAAGCTTTCTTT.

The CDR3, as DNA: TGTGCCTGGAGTGTCGGGTCGGCCCGACAGGGGGGCTACACCTTC. Translation gives CAWSVGSARQGGYTF. The chain joins TRBV30 to TRBJ1-2; 8 nucleotides match TRBD1. The germline V gene encodes CDR1 GTSNPN and CDR2 SVGIG (reference sequence). V dropped 0 bases and J dropped 8; count of bases not matched to a gene: 11. The CDR3 length is 15 residues. Filled out from reference TRBV30 and TRBJ1-2, the complete variable domain reads SQTIHQWPATLVQPVGSPLSLECTVEGTSNPNLYWYRQAAGRGLQLLFYSVGIGQISSEVPQNLSASRPQDRQFILSSKKLLLSDSGFYLCAWSVGSARQGGYTFGSGTRLTVV.

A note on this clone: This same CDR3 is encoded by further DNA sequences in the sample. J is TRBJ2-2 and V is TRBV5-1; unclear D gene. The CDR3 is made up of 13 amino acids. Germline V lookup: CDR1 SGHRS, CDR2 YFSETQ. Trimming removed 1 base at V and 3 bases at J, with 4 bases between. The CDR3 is CASSLRDTGELFF. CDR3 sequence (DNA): TGCGCCAGCAGCTTGCGGGACACCGGGGAGCTGTTTTTT.

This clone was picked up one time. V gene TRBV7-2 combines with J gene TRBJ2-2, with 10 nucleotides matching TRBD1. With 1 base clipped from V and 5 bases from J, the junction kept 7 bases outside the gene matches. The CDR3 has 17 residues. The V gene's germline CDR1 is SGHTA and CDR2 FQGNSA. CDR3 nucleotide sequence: TGTGCCAGCAGCTTAGATAGGGGACAGGGGAGGACCGGGGAGCTGTTTTTT. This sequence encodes CASSLDRGQGRTGELFF.

The CDR3: CASSRYVGGGTGELFF. The CDR3 DNA reads TGTGCCAGCAGCCGCTATGTGGGAGGAGGGACCGGGGAGCTGTTTTTT. The chain joins TRBV2 to TRBJ2-2; tentative D call: TRBD2 (6 bases). The CDR3 covers 16 residues. CDR1 is SNHLY, CDR2 FYNNEI, per germline. With 6 bases removed from V and 5 bases from J, the gap between germline ends came to 19 bases.

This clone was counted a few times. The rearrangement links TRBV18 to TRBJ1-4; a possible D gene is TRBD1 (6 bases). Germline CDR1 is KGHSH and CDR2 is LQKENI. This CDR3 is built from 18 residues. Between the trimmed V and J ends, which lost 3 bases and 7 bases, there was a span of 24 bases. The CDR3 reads CASSPVGGAERGGEKLFF. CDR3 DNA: TGTGCCAGCTCACCCGTTGGGGGGGCGGAACGCGGCGGTGAAAAACTGTTTTTT. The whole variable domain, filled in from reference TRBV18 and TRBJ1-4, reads NAGVMQNPRHLVRRRGQEARLRCSPMKGHSHVYWYRQLPEEGLKFMVYLQKENIIDESGMPKERFSAEFPKEGPSILRIQQVVRGDSAAYFCASSPVGGAERGGEKLFFGSGTQLSVL.

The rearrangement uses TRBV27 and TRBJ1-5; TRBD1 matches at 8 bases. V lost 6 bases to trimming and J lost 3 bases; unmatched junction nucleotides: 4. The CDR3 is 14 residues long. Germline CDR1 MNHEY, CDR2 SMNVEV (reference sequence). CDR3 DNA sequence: TGTGCCAGCAGCAGGACAGGGTCCAATCAGCCCCAGCATTTT. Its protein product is CASSRTGSNQPQHF.

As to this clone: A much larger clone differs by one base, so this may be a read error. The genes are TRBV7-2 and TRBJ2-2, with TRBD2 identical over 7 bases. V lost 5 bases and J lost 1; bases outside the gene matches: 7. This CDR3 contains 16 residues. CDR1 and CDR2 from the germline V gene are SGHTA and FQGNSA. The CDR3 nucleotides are TGTGCCAGCAGCCCCCCGGCTAGCGGGAACACCGGGGAGCTGTTTTTT. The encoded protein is CASSPPASGNTGELFF.

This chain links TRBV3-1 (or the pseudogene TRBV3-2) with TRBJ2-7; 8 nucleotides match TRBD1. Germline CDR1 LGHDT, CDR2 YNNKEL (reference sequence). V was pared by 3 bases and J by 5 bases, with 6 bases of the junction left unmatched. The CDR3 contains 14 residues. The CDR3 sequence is CASSHQGASHEQYF. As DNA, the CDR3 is TGTGCCAGCAGCCATCAGGGGGCATCCCACGAGCAGTACTTC.

The CDR3 region has the DNA TGTGCCAGCAGCCCCACCCCCGGGACAGGGTTTGATGAGCAGTTCTTC. Translated, it gives CASSPTPGTGFDEQFF. This rearrangement joins TRBV5-4 to TRBJ2-1; 9 bases fit TRBD1. The CDR3 has 16 residues. J gave up 8 bases and V 4 bases, and 13 bases lay outside the gene matches. The germline V gene has CDR1 SGHNT and CDR2 YYREEE (reference sequence). Using reference TRBV5-4 and TRBJ2-1 for the parts outside the CDR3, the full variable domain is ETGVTQSPTHLIKTRGQQVTLRCSSQSGHNTVSWYQQALGQGPQFIFQYYREEENGRGNFPPRFSGLQFPNYSSELNVNALELDDSALYLCASSPTPGTGFDEQFFGPGTRLTVL.

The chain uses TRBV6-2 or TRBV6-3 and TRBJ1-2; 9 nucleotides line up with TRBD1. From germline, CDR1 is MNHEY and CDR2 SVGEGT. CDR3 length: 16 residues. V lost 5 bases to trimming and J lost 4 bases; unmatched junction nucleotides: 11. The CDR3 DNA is TGTGCCAGCAGTACGTCCGGGACAGGGATAATCTATGGCTACACCTTC. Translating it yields CASSTSGTGIIYGYTF.

The CDR3 is CASSEGLAGVKDEQFF. In DNA, the CDR3 is TGTGCCAGCAGTGAAGGACTAGCGGGAGTTAAGGATGAGCAGTTCTTC. V usage is TRBV2 and J usage is TRBJ2-1; TRBD2 aligns across 12 bases. Trimming cost V 1 base and J 8 bases; bases outside gene matches: 6. This CDR3 region has 16 residues. The germline V gene has CDR1 SNHLY and CDR2 FYNNEI.

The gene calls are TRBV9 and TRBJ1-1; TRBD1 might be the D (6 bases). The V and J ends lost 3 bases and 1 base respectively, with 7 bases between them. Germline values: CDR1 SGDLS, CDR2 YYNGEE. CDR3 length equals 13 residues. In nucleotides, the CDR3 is TGTGCCAGCAGCGAGGGACAGAACACTGAAGCTTTCTTT. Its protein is CASSEGQNTEAFF.

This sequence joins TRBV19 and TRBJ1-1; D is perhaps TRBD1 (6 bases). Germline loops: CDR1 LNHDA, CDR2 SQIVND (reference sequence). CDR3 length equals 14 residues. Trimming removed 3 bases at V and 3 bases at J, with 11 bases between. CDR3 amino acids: CASSIAGADTEAFF. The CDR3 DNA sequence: TGTGCCAGTAGTATCGCAGGGGCGGACACTGAAGCTTTCTTT.